Following are 19 T cell receptor beta chains from one sample sequenced in a study of shared clonotypes between healthy human individuals. Clones were read by immunoSEQ multiplex PCR, and TCRdb kept only the in-frame ones, dropping some. The data contain about 1 million clones, under 80% of them seen just once; the ten biggest clones take up nearly 1.5%. Sequencing used memory CD4+ T cells sorted from blood. Indicated subset: CD45RA-negative fraction. Receptors originate from a man younger than 30 in good health.

The chain couples TRBV14 to TRBJ2-1; no definite D call. CDR3 length: 13 residues. Per the germline V gene, CDR1 is SGHDN and CDR2 is FVKESK. Trimming stripped 4 bases from V and 13 bases from J, with 17 bases between. The CDR3 loop is CASSPHRLGFQFF. CDR3 in DNA: TGTGCCAGCAGCCCCCACCGACTTGGATTTCAGTTCTTC.

The J gene is TRBJ1-3, the V gene TRBV5-1; D may be TRBD1 (5 bases). V shed 0 bases and J shed 3 bases, with 13 bases lying between them. Germline CDR1 is SGHRS and CDR2 is YFSETQ. The CDR3 sequence is 16 residues long. CDR3 DNA sequence: TGCGCCAGCAGCTTGGCCGGGGGAAAGTTTGGAAACACCATATATTTT. Residues: CASSLAGGKFGNTIYF. Complete variable domain (other parts from reference TRBV5-1 and TRBJ1-3): KAGVTQTPRYLIKTRGQQVTLSCSPISGHRSVSWYQQTPGQGLQFLFEYFSETQRNKGNFPGRFSGRQFSNSRSEMNVSTLELGDSALYLCASSLAGGKFGNTIYFGEGSWLTVV.

About this clone itself: Distinct nucleotide sequences in the sample also encode this CDR3. This chain connects TRBV9 to TRBJ2-1; D possibly corresponds to TRBD2 (6 bases). This CDR3 is built from 14 residues. Germline values: CDR1 SGDLS, CDR2 YYNGEE. V lost 0 bases, J lost 4 bases, and 8 bases lay in between. The CDR3 DNA sequence: TGTGCCAGCAGCGTAGCGGGAGTTTACAATGAGCAGTTCTTC. This gives the protein CASSVAGVYNEQFF.

The V and J genes are TRBV19 and TRBJ1-5, with D unresolved. This CDR3 region has 16 residues. V lost 7 bases and J lost 0, with 16 bases in between. Germline V gene lookup returns CDR1 LNHDA and CDR2 SQIVND (reference sequence). The CDR3 DNA is TGTGCCAGTATCCAGTCTCCCGCTTATAGCAATCAGCCCCAGCATTTT. It translates to CASIQSPAYSNQPQHF.

The CDR3 reads CASSPLSTGQETQYF. The CDR3 bases are TGTGCCAGCTCACCACTCAGTACAGGTCAAGAGACCCAGTACTTC. The chain links TRBV18 to TRBJ2-5; possible D gene TRBD1, 5 bases. This CDR3 comprises 15 residues. V lost 1 base, J lost 2 bases, and 11 bases lay in between. Germline V gene sequence: CDR1 KGHSH, CDR2 LQKENI.

The table lists this clone with a few counts. The chain recombines TRBV18 with TRBJ1-2; 9 bases fit TRBD1. The V and J ends lost 3 bases and 4 bases, in that order; junction bases with no gene match: 9. CDR1 is KGHSH, CDR2 LQKENI, per germline. This CDR3 is 16 amino acids long. DNA for the CDR3: TGTGCCAGCTCACCGCAAGGGGGGACAGGGACCTATGGCTACACCTTC. Protein product: CASSPQGGTGTYGYTF. Supplemented by reference TRBV18 and TRBJ1-2, the full variable domain reads NAGVMQNPRHLVRRRGQEARLRCSPMKGHSHVYWYRQLPEEGLKFMVYLQKENIIDESGMPKERFSAEFPKEGPSILRIQQVVRGDSAAYFCASSPQGGTGTYGYTFGSGTRLTVV.

V usage is TRBV5-6 and J usage is TRBJ2-1, with D possibly TRBD2 on 5 matching bases. The germline gives CDR1 SGHDT, CDR2 YYEEEE. Between the trimmed V and J ends, which lost 3 bases and 2 bases, there was a span of 12 bases. The CDR3 extends over 15 amino acids. The CDR3 is CASSSLRETYNEQFF. The CDR3 DNA reads as TGTGCCAGCAGCTCCTTGAGGGAAACCTACAATGAGCAGTTCTTC.

This clone appeared a few times. This chain joins TRBV5-4 and TRBJ1-3, with a weak D call TRBD1 (6 bases). Germline V gene data show CDR1 as SGHNT and CDR2 as YYREEE (reference sequence). CDR3 length: 13 residues. The V gene lost 4 bases and the J gene lost 8 bases, with 13 bases spanning the gap. Here the CDR3 DNA reads TGTGCCAGCAGCCTTCGGACAGAGGACACCATATATTTT. Its translation: CASSLRTEDTIYF.

Concerning this clone itself: Other DNA sequences in this specimen translate into the identical CDR3. The chain combines TRBV19 with TRBJ1-5; D perhaps matches TRBD1 (6 bases). The ends were cut back, 5 bases at V and 1 base at J, with 9 bases in the middle. Germline V CDR1 and CDR2: LNHDA, SQIVND (reference sequence). This CDR3 comprises 14 residues. CDR3 in amino acids: CASSADRSNQPQHF. The DNA of the CDR3 is TGTGCCAGTAGTGCTGACAGGAGCAATCAGCCCCAGCATTTT.

The chain uses TRBV29-1 and TRBJ2-3; either TRBD1 or TRBD2 may supply D (6 bases each). V lost 0 bases and J lost 0, with 10 bases in between. CDR3 length equals 15 residues. Germline V gene data show CDR1 as SQVTM and CDR2 as ANQGSEA. CDR3 DNA sequence: TGCAGCGTTGAAGATGGAGGGGGGAGCACAGATACGCAGTATTTT. It translates to CSVEDGGGSTDTQYF.

This clone was picked up a small number of times. The chain is built from TRBV5-5 and TRBJ1-1; D might be TRBD1 (5 bases). Germline assignment: CDR1 SGHKS and CDR2 YYEKEE (reference sequence). Between the trimmed V and J ends, which lost 1 base and 0 bases, there was a span of 13 bases. The CDR3 sequence is 16 residues long. This chain's CDR3 is CASSLLAGHLNTEAFF. The CDR3 region has the DNA TGTGCCAGCAGCTTGTTGGCAGGGCACTTGAACACTGAAGCTTTCTTT.

This chain connects TRBV2 to TRBJ2-3; 9 bases fit TRBD1. J was trimmed by 1 base and V by 5 bases; bases with no gene match: 1. This CDR3 is 14 amino acids long. The germline gives CDR1 SNHLY, CDR2 FYNNEI. The CDR3 region has the DNA TGTGCCAGCAGTCGGACAGGGGGCACAGATACGCAGTATTTT. This codes for CASSRTGGTDTQYF.

This chain links TRBV6-5 with TRBJ1-4, with D possibly TRBD1 on 5 matching bases. Trimming removed 7 bases at V and 4 bases at J, with 10 bases between. The CDR3 has 13 amino acids. The V gene's germline CDR1 is MNHEY and CDR2 SVGAGI. CDR3 sequence: CASKDTLNEKLFF. The DNA for the CDR3 is TGTGCCAGCAAGGACACCCTTAATGAAAAACTGTTTTTT.

This clone was seen a few times. Other nucleotide sequences from this sample produce the same CDR3. This chain links TRBV6-1 with TRBJ1-4; unclear D gene. Germline CDR1 is MNHNS and CDR2 is SASEGT. This CDR3 region has 13 residues. Trimming removed 1 base at V and 7 bases at J, with 7 bases between. Written as DNA, the CDR3 is TGTGCCAGCAGTGAAGTCGGAGGTGAAAAACTGTTTTTT. Translation gives CASSEVGGEKLFF.

V and J are TRBV10-3 and TRBJ1-6; D is unresolved. Germline V gene sequence: CDR1 ENHRY, CDR2 SYGVKD. CDR3 size: 16 residues. The V end was cut by 0 bases, the J end by 4 bases, with 10 bases between. This chain's CDR3 is CAISESPGSYNSPLHF. The CDR3 coding sequence is TGTGCCATCAGTGAGTCTCCAGGAAGTTATAATTCACCCCTCCACTTT.

The chain uses TRBV20-1 and TRBJ1-2, with D unclear. Trimming shortened V by 0 bases and J by 8 bases, and 7 bases separated the two germline ends. The CDR3 is made up of 11 amino acids. The germline V gene encodes CDR1 DFQATT and CDR2 SNEGSKA (reference sequence). The CDR3 loop reads CSAREAFGYTF. In DNA, the CDR3 is TGCAGTGCTAGAGAAGCATTCGGCTACACCTTC.

V is TRBV30 and J is TRBJ2-7; D possibly corresponds to TRBD2 (5 bases). Germline CDR1 GTSNPN, CDR2 SVGIG (reference sequence). The CDR3 is 14 residues long. The V end was cut by 3 bases, the J end by 4 bases, with 16 bases between. The CDR3 DNA is TGTGCCTGGAGGGAGGAAAGCTTTTTTTACGAGCAGTACTTC. It codes for CAWREESFFYEQYF.

The chain carries TRBV27 and TRBJ1-6; a possible D gene is TRBD1 (5 bases). Per the germline V gene, CDR1 is MNHEY and CDR2 is SMNVEV (reference sequence). V was trimmed by 8 bases and J by 8 bases, leaving 16 bases between them. The CDR3 runs to 14 residues. The CDR3 DNA is TGTGCCAGCCGACCGGGACTTGCCTATTCACCCCTCCACTTT. This sequence encodes CASRPGLAYSPLHF.

A note on this clone: This specimen includes other DNA sequences encoding the same CDR3. The chain combines TRBV5-1 with TRBJ2-5; D remains unclear. The V gene lost 0 bases and the J gene lost 7 bases, with 10 bases spanning the gap. Germline CDR1 reads SGHRS; CDR2 reads YFSETQ. There are 13 residues in the CDR3. The CDR3: CASSLGPAGTQYF. CDR3 sequence (DNA): TGCGCCAGCAGCTTGGGACCCGCCGGGACCCAGTACTTC. The whole variable domain, remainder taken from reference TRBV5-1 and TRBJ2-5, is KAGVTQTPRYLIKTRGQQVTLSCSPISGHRSVSWYQQTPGQGLQFLFEYFSETQRNKGNFPGRFSGRQFSNSRSEMNVSTLELGDSALYLCASSLGPAGTQYFGPGTRLLVL.